A single sample is the source of the 5 T cell receptor beta chains below, sequenced in a study of shared clonotypes between healthy human individuals. Only in-frame clones appear in the TCRdb table, and some are missing; sequencing was by immunoSEQ multiplex PCR. The table shows some 2.4 million clones, with approximately 94% occurring only once. The specimen was naive CD4+ T cells from PBMCs. Noted subset: CD45RA+ positively selected. The receptors originated from a young man in good health. Some clones in this sample may be carry-over from other donors' samples.

This chain connects TRBV6-5 to TRBJ1-5; TRBD1 agrees at 8 bases. The CDR3 spans 15 residues. The V gene's germline CDR1 is MNHEY and CDR2 SVGAGI. The V gene end was trimmed by 2 bases and the J gene end by 4 bases; junction bases not matched to a gene: 4. In nucleotides, the CDR3 is TGTGCCAGCAGTTACCGCAGGGGGCAAAATCAGCCCCAGCATTTT. This translates into CASSYRRGQNQPQHF.

The genes are TRBV10-3 and TRBJ1-3, with D possibly being TRBD1 (6 bases). Germline CDR1 is ENHRY and CDR2 is SYGVKD. The CDR3 is made up of 18 amino acids. The ends were cut back, 0 bases at V and 0 bases at J, with 15 bases in the middle. The CDR3 here is CAISESKGTSVSGNTIYF. CDR3 DNA: TGTGCCATCAGTGAGTCGAAAGGGACAAGTGTCTCTGGAAACACCATATATTTT.

The chain has TRBV11-3 and TRBJ2-2; 9 bases are shared with TRBD1. The V gene's germline CDR1 is SGHNT and CDR2 YENEEA. The CDR3 length is 14 residues. V was clipped by 6 bases and J by 5 bases; unmatched bases: 4. The CDR3, as DNA: TGTGCCAGCAGTACAGGGGGCCTAACCGGGGAGCTGTTTTTT. This gives the protein CASSTGGLTGELFF.

This clone occurred a few times. The V gene is TRBV6-1, the J gene TRBJ1-1; D possibly corresponds to TRBD1 (6 bases). Germline values: CDR1 MNHNS, CDR2 SASEGT. Trimming took 5 bases from V and 1 from J, leaving 14 bases between them. The CDR3 has 15 amino acids. CDR3 nucleotide sequence: TGTGCCAGCAGTATCCGAGGGGGACAGAACACTGAAGCTTTCTTT. Amino acid sequence: CASSIRGGQNTEAFF.

This chain links TRBV6-4 with TRBJ2-2, with TRBD2 as a possible D gene (5 bases). Trimming left V 4 bases short and J 6 bases short, with 9 bases between. CDR3 length equals 13 residues. Germline lookup yields CDR1 MRHNA and CDR2 SNTAGT. CDR3 protein: CASSARVAGELFF. Written as DNA, the CDR3 is TGTGCCAGCAGTGCGAGGGTCGCCGGGGAGCTGTTTTTT.